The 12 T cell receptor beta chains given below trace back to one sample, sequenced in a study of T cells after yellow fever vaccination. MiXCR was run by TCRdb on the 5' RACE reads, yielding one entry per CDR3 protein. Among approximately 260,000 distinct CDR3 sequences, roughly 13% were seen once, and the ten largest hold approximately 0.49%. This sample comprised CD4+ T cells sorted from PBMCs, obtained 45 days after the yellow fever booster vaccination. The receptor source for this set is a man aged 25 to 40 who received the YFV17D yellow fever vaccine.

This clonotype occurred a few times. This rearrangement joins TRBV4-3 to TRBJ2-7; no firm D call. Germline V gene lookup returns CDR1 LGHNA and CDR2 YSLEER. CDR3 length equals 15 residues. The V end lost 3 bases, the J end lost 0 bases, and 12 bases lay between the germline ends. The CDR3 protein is CASSQALGSSYEQYF. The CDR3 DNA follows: TGCGCCAGCAGCCAGGCCTTGGGCAGCTCCTACGAGCAGTACTTC.

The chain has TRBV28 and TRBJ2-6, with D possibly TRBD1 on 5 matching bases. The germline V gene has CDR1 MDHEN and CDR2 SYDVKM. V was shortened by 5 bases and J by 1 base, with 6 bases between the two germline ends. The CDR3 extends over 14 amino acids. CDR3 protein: CASSRQSGANVLTF. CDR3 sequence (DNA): TGTGCCAGCAGTCGACAGTCTGGGGCCAACGTCCTGACTTTC.

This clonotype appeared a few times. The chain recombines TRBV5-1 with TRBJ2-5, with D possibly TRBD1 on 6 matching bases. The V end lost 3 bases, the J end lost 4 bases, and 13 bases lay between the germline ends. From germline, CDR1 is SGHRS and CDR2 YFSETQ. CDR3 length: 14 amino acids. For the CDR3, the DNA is TGCGCCAGCAGCTCTGGACAGTTTCGAGAGACCCAGTACTTC. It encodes CASSSGQFRETQYF.

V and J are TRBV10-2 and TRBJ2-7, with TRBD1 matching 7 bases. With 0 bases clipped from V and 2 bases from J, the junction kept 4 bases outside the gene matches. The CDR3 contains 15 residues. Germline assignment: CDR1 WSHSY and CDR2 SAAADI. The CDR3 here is CASSESGQSTYEQYF. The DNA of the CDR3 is TGCGCCAGCAGTGAGTCGGGACAGAGTACCTACGAGCAGTACTTC.

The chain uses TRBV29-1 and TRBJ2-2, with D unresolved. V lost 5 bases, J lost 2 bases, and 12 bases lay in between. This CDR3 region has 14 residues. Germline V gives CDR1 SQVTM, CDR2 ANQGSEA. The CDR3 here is CSVSSTGNTGELFF. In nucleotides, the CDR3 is TGCAGCGTTTCTTCAACTGGCAACACCGGGGAGCTGTTTTTT.

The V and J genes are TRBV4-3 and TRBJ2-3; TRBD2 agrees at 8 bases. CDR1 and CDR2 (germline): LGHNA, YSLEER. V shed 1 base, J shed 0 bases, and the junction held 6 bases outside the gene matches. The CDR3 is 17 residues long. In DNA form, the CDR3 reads TGCGCCAGCAGCCAAGGAGGGGCTAGCGGGAGCACAGATACGCAGTATTTT. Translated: CASSQGGASGSTDTQYF.

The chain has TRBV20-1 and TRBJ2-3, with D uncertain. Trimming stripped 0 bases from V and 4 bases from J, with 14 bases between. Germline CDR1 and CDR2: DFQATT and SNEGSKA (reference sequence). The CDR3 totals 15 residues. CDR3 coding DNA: TGCAGTGCTAGAGATCCCGGTCGTCGCGCAGATACGCAGTATTTT. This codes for CSARDPGRRADTQYF.

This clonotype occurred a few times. DNA of the CDR3: TGCAGTGCTAGAGAGTTAGGACAGGGTGTCGAGCAGTACTTC. Protein sequence: CSARELGQGVEQYF. The V and J genes are TRBV20-1 and TRBJ2-7; 8 positions agree with TRBD1. V was clipped by 0 bases and J by 6 bases; unmatched bases: 7. The CDR3 is made up of 14 amino acids. CDR1 and CDR2 (germline): DFQATT, SNEGSKA (reference sequence).

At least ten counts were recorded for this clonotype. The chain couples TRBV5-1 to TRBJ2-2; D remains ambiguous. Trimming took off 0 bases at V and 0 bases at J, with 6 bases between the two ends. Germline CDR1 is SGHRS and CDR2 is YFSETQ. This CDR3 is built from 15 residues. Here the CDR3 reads CASSLAGPNTGELFF. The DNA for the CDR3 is TGCGCCAGCAGCTTGGCCGGCCCGAACACCGGGGAGCTGTTTTTT.

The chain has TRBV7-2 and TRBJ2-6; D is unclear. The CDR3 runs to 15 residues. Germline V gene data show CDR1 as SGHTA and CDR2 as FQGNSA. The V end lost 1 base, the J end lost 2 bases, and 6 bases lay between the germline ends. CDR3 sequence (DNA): TGTGCCAGCAGCTTAGTCAGCGCTGGGGCCAACGTCCTGACTTTC. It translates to CASSLVSAGANVLTF.

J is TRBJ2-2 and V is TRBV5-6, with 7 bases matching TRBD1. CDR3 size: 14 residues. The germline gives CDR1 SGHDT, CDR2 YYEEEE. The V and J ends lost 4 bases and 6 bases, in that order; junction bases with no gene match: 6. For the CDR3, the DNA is TGTGCCAGCAGCCCCGGGACAGTACCCGGGGAGCTGTTTTTT. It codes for CASSPGTVPGELFF. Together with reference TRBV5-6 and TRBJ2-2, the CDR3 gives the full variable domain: DAGVTQSPTHLIKTRGQQVTLRCSPKSGHDTVSWYQQALGQGPQFIFQYYEEEERQRGNFPDRFSGHQFPNYSSELNVNALLLGDSALYLCASSPGTVPGELFFGEGSRLTVL.

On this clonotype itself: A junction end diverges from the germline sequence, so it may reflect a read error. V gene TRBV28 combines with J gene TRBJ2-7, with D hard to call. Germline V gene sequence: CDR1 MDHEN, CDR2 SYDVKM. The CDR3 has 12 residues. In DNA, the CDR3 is TGTGCCAGCAGGGTCTCTACCTACGGGCAGTACTTC. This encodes CASRVSTYGQYF.